This record looks at one TCR beta chain sequence and its context. Antigen: not known. The data stem from a study of lymphopenia after photon versus proton radiotherapy. Germline V gives CDR1 SGHTA, CDR2 FQGNSA. The V end lost 3 bases, the J end lost 0 bases, and 5 bases lay between the germline ends. This CDR3 has 13 residues. The repertoire was sequenced with immunoSEQ multiplex PCR; TCRdb's copy has only in-frame clones and lacks some. The repertoire consists of roughly 30,000 clones, with 94% occurring once and the leading ten covering 0.55% to 0.9%. Study observations and caveats: In patients who died, overall survival fell as post-nadir TCR diversity dropped more. Proton therapy kept repertoires fairly stable, unlike photons, which gained effector/memory cells.

Sequencing used peripheral blood, obtained from a patient treated with photon-based radiotherapy. The sequence came from a woman aged 45-65 years with cholangiocarcinoma. The chain couples TRBV7-2 to TRBJ1-1; no reliable D call. CDR3 in amino acids: CASSFNLNTEAFF. The DNA for the CDR3 is TGTGCCAGCAGCTTTAACCTGAACACTGAAGCTTTCTTT.